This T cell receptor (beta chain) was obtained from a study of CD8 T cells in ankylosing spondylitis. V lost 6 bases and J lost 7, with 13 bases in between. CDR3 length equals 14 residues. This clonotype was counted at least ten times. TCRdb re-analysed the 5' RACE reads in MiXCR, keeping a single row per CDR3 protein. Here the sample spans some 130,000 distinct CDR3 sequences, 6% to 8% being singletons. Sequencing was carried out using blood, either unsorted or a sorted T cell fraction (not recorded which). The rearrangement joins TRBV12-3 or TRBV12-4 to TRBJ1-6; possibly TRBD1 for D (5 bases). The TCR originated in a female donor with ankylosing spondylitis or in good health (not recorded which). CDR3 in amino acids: CASSRDGQNSPLHF. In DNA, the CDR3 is TGTGCCAGCAGCCGGGACGGTCAAAATTCACCCCTCCACTTT.